A selection of T cell receptor beta chains follows, all from one sample in a study of T cell repertoires in cytomegalovirus infection. TCRdb reprocessed the reads via MiXCR and lists one record per CDR3 protein. The sample has about 320,000 distinct CDR3 sequences, roughly 9.5% seen once; the top ten hold 3.5% to 4.5%. The source material was PBMCs. Every receptor here comes from a human donor in good health (CMV status not recorded). Some clones in this sample may be carry-over from other donors' samples. The CDR3 runs from the conserved cysteine through the conserved F or W. The order of the fields is J gene, clone size, V gene, D gene, CDR3 DNA, CDR3 protein. D genes are given only for firm matches. The listing skips clone size in some rows; elsewhere it reads once, few, many or a size class.

>TRBJ2-1|-|TRBV7-3|-
TGTGCCAGCAGCTTGGCTCCAAGCTCCTACAATGAGCAGTTCTTC
CASSLAPSSYNEQFF
>TRBJ1-5|many|TRBV7-2|TRBD1
TGTGCCAGCAGCTTAGAACGGGACAGGCTAATAAGCAATCAGCCCCAGCATTTT
CASSLERDRLISNQPQHF
>TRBJ1-1|-|TRBV28|-
TGTGCCAGCAGTCCGCTTTACGTGGGCACTGAAGCTTTCTTT
CASSPLYVGTEAFF
>TRBJ1-1|many|TRBV18|TRBD1
TGTGCCAGCTCACCAATTTTACAGGGGGGTAACACTGAAGCTTTCTTT
CASSPILQGGNTEAFF
>TRBJ1-5|once|TRBV5-1|-
TGCGCCAGTCCAACGGGGGTCAGGCAGCCCCAGCATTTT
CASPTGVRQPQHF
>TRBJ2-7|many|TRBV7-2|-
TGTGCCAGCAGCTTCTCTAACGAGCAGTACTTC
CASSFSNEQYF
>TRBJ2-6|-|TRBV7-2|-
TGTGCCAGCACCATACAGGGTTCTGGGGCCAACGTCCTGACTTTC
CASTIQGSGANVLTF
>TRBJ1-2|few|TRBV2|TRBD1
TGTGCCAGGGAACAGGGGGTCTATGGCTACACCTTC
CAREQGVYGYTF
>TRBJ2-3|-|TRBV7-2|-
TGTGCCAGCAGCTTAATGAGGATGAACACAGATACGCAGTATTTT
CASSLMRMNTDTQYF
>TRBJ1-2|-|TRBV5-6|-
TGTGCCAGCAGCGCAATATGGGACCGGGATGACTATGGCTACACCTTC
CASSAIWDRDDYGYTF
>TRBJ2-1|-|TRBV19|-
TGTGCCAGTAGTATACAACTTGCCTCCTACAATGAGCAGTTCTTC
CASSIQLASYNEQFF
>TRBJ2-2|many|TRBV7-2|TRBD1
TGTGCCAGCAGCTTAGTACAGGGGGCTGGCGGGGAGCTGTTTTTT
CASSLVQGAGGELFF
>TRBJ1-2|-|TRBV28|-
TGTGCCAGCAGTTTCCTTTCGGGGGGCTACACCTTC
CASSFLSGGYTF
>TRBJ2-2|-|TRBV7-4|-
TGTGCCAGCAGCTGGACAGTCGGGACCGGGGAGCTGTTTTTT
CASSWTVGTGELFF
>TRBJ2-7|many|TRBV7-2|-
TGTGCCAGCAGCCAGGCCAGGGGTTCCTACGAGCAGTACTTC
CASSQARGSYEQYF
>TRBJ1-2|few|TRBV10-3|TRBD1
TGTGCCATCAGTGAGTCTCCACAGGACAGGAATGGCTACACCTTC
CAISESPQDRNGYTF
>TRBJ1-3|many|TRBV7-2|-
TGTGCCAGCACCCTGGGGCCGGCCGGAAACACCATATATTTT
CASTLGPAGNTIYF
>TRBJ1-3|-|TRBV12-3/TRBV12-4|TRBD1
TGTGCCACCCGACAGGGGGAAAACACCATACATTTT
CATRQGENTIHF
>TRBJ2-2|few|TRBV7-2|-
TGTGCCAGCAGCTCCCCCACGGGGATAGGAACCGGGGAGCTGTTTTTT
CASSSPTGIGTGELFF
>TRBJ1-4|medium-sized|TRBV7-2|TRBD1
TGTGCCAGCAGCTTATTAGCGGACAGGGGGCATGAAAAACTGTTTTTT
CASSLLADRGHEKLFF
>TRBJ2-1|few|TRBV27|-
TGTGCCAGCAGTACGAAGAGGACACCGAGACTCCTTTTC
CASSTKRTPRLLF
>TRBJ2-7|-|TRBV27|-
TGTGCCAGCAGTTTAGGAGGGGGGAACGAGCAGTACTTC
CASSLGGGNEQYF
>TRBJ2-1|many|TRBV5-4|TRBD2
TGTGCCAGCAGCCAGGGAGCGGGAGTATATGAGCAGTTCTTC
CASSQGAGVYEQFF
>TRBJ1-4|many|TRBV5-5|-
TGTGCCAGCAGCTTGCTTCCGAGTAGCAATGAAAAACTGTTTTTT
CASSLLPSSNEKLFF
>TRBJ1-2|many|TRBV7-2|TRBD1
TGTGCCAGCAGCTTAGACAGGGGGCGCAACTATGGCTACACCTTC
CASSLDRGRNYGYTF
>TRBJ1-2|many|TRBV7-2|TRBD1
TGTGCCAGCAGCTTAGTTCAGGGGGCCCTATCTAACTATGGCTACACCTTC
CASSLVQGALSNYGYTF
>TRBJ1-1|few|TRBV7-3|-
TGTGCCAGCAGCCAAAGTAAGAACACTGAAGCTTTCTTT
CASSQSKNTEAFF
>TRBJ1-1|many|TRBV7-2|-
TGTGCCAGCAGCTTACTGGGGACGACAGCTTTCTTT
CASSLLGTTAFF
>TRBJ1-1|many|TRBV10-3|-
TGTGCCATCAGTGGTCGCCAGGGGAAAGAAGCTTTCTTT
CAISGRQGKEAFF
>TRBJ2-2|-|TRBV24-1|-
TGTGCCACCAACGGGGAGCTGTTTTTT
CATNGELFF
>TRBJ1-2|once|TRBV25-1|-
TGTGCCAGCAGTGAATATGCGGGAGGTGGGGTAGGCTACACCTTC
CASSEYAGGGVGYTF
>TRBJ1-4|few|TRBV7-2|-
TGTGCCAGCAGCTCCAGTCCCCTACAGGGAGGAAAACTGTTTTTT
CASSSSPLQGGKLFF
>TRBJ2-7|many|TRBV28|-
TGTGCCAGCAGTTTTTCCGGTACCGGGAGCTCCTACGAGCAGTACTTC
CASSFSGTGSSYEQYF
>TRBJ2-5|-|TRBV19|TRBD1
TGTGCCAGTACCACCACAGGGGGTTTAGAGACCCAGTACTTC
CASTTTGGLETQYF
>TRBJ2-7|many|TRBV4-3|TRBD2
TGCGCCAGCAGCCAGTCCAGCGGGATAAGATACGAGCAGTACTTC
CASSQSSGIRYEQYF
>TRBJ2-1|few|TRBV5-1|-
TGCGCCAGCAGCCCGAACTTATGGGGGGCCGACAATGAGCAGTTCTTC
CASSPNLWGADNEQFF
>TRBJ2-3|-|TRBV29-1|TRBD1
TGCAGCTCCCGCCCCGGACAGGGGTCCTCTAGCACAGATACGCAGTATTTT
CSSRPGQGSSSTDTQYF
>TRBJ1-1|many|TRBV7-2|-
TGTGCCAGCAGCTTTTGGATGGGCAAAGAGGCTTTCTTT
CASSFWMGKEAFF
>TRBJ2-5|-|TRBV6-2/TRBV6-3|-
TGTGCCAGATACCGGGAGACCCAGTACTTC
CARYRETQYF
>TRBJ1-5|many|TRBV3-1|TRBD1
TGTGCCAGCAGCCCGACAGGGGGCCAGCCCCAGCATTTT
CASSPTGGQPQHF
>TRBJ1-3|few|TRBV15|-
TGTGCCACCAGCAGTGCCTTCCGCTCTGGAAACACCATATATTTT
CATSSAFRSGNTIYF
>TRBJ2-7|-|TRBV20-1|-
TGCAGTGCCCAACAGGGTCCCTACGAGCAGTACTTC
CSAQQGPYEQYF
>TRBJ2-1|many|TRBV2|-
TGTGCCAGCAGAGGGGCCCTCGGGACCTACAATGAGCAGTTCTTC
CASRGALGTYNEQFF
>TRBJ2-7|many|TRBV11-3|-
TGTGCCAGCAGCTTAGGTGGCGGGAACTCCTACGAGCAGTACTTC
CASSLGGGNSYEQYF
>TRBJ2-4|-|TRBV18|-
TGTGCCAGCTCACCCGGGGGAGGAATAGCCAAAAACATTCAGTACTTC
CASSPGGGIAKNIQYF
>TRBJ1-1|-|TRBV6-2/TRBV6-3|-
TGTGCCAGCAGTTACGAGGGAGACACTGAAGCTTTCTTT
CASSYEGDTEAFF
>TRBJ2-3|many|TRBV7-2|TRBD2
TGTGCCAGCAGCGCCGGACTAGCGGGAGGAGATACGCAGTATTTT
CASSAGLAGGDTQYF
>TRBJ1-5|few|TRBV6-1|-
TGTGCCAGCGGTAGTTATAGCAATCAGCCCCAGCATTTT
CASGSYSNQPQHF
>TRBJ2-1|few|TRBV7-6|-
TGTGCCAGCCAACCGGGGGATGAGCAGTTCTTC
CASQPGDEQFF
>TRBJ1-6|few|TRBV7-2|-
TGTGCCAGCAGCTTGGGCCGGTCCCTCCACTTT
CASSLGRSLHF
>TRBJ1-5|-|TRBV20-1|-
TGCAGTGCTAGAGGGACGGGACAGCCCCAGCATTTT
CSARGTGQPQHF
>TRBJ1-5|few|TRBV18|-
TGTGCCAGCTCACCACAGAAGGGTAGGCAGCCCCAGCATTTT
CASSPQKGRQPQHF
>TRBJ1-2|many|TRBV12-3/TRBV12-4|-
TGTGCCAGCAGCCCGACAGGTTCGTCGCATGGCTACACCTTC
CASSPTGSSHGYTF
>TRBJ1-3|-|TRBV20-1|-
TGCAGTGCTAGGGGAACGCCTTCTAGTCGTGGAAACACCATATATTTT
CSARGTPSSRGNTIYF